This TCR beta chain was recovered during a study of blood T cell repertoires in COVID-19. For the study at large: Acute-phase and convalescent COVID-19 samples originated in the United States, Italy and Spain. T cells, B-cell-depleted T cells, or PBMCs supplied cDNA or gDNA.

Cohorts were assigned according to the clinical history that participants reported. Original data processing: Estimation of nucleated cell counts was performed using reference gene primer amplification. Produced via immunoSEQ multiplex PCR; TCRdb's table is partial and in-frame only. The DNA gave D and trimming, while V, J and clone size come from that table. This repertoire shows around 200,000 clones, 86% found once; its top ten account for 3.5% to 4.5%. The TCR was taken from a woman aged 40 to 55 with acute COVID-19. Sequencing input: PBMCs or T cells enriched from blood (not recorded which).

The CDR3 region has the DNA TGCGCCAGCAGCCAAGTCGGTGAAAAACTGTTTTTT. This encodes CASSQVGEKLFF. The chain combines TRBV4-1 with TRBJ1-4; D ambiguous. V was clipped by 1 base and J by 7 bases, with 4 bases between them. Germline V CDR1 and CDR2: MGHRA, YSYEKL. The CDR3 is made up of 12 amino acids.